Listed below are T cell receptor delta chains from one sample, sequenced in a study of gamma-delta T cells after stem cell transplantation. TCRdb re-processed the RT-PCR reads via CATT. The sample includes fewer than 2,000 delta-chain clones, around 21% of them seen just once. Sequencing input: gamma-delta T cells. These receptors all come from a human donor. It is not recorded whose cells these are; they may come from a transplant donor. Each CDR3 is given with its conserved first and last residue. D genes are given only for firm matches. The size field is filled for only some rows; it gives once, few, many or a size class.

CDR3aa,CDR3nt,j_gene,abundance,d_gene,v_gene
CACEGLPLLNVRGPTHTDKLIF,TGTGCCTGCGAGGGCCTTCCCCTCCTTAATGTCCGGGGGCCGACTCACACCGATAAACTCATCTTT,TRDJ1,few,NA,TRDV2
CACDEITGVSDKLIF,TGTGCCTGTGACGAGATAACTGGGGTCTCCGATAAACTCATCTTT,TRDJ1,NA,TRDD3,TRDV2
CACDTVRGIPLGTDKLIF,TGTGCCTGTGACACCGTTCGGGGGATCCCCTTGGGGACCGATAAACTCATCTTT,TRDJ1,medium-sized,TRDD3,TRDV2
CALGGAFLPPLGGWGIKALTAQLFF,TGTGCTCTTGGGGGGGCCTTCCTACCGCCCCTGGGGGGCTGGGGGATAAAAGCTTTGACAGCACAACTCTTCTTT,TRDJ2,hyperexpanded,NA,TRDV1
CAFILLPTRIRTDKLIF,TGTGCCTTTATCCTCCTTCCTACGAGGATACGCACCGATAAACTCATCTTT,TRDJ1,NA,TRDD2,TRDV3
CACDTVGGIRSDKLIF,TGTGCCTGTGACACCGTCGGGGGGATACGCAGCGATAAACTCATCTTT,TRDJ1,large,TRDD3,TRDV2
CACDTVGVPSSWDTRQMFF,TGTGCCTGTGACACCGTGGGGGTACCTAGCTCCTGGGACACCCGACAGATGTTTTTC,TRDJ3,few,NA,TRDV2
CACGSRGDTSPRRFTDKLIF,TGTGCCTGTGGCAGTAGGGGGGATACTTCGCCCCGGAGATTCACCGATAAACTCATCTTT,TRDJ1,NA,TRDD3,TRDV2
CACDTMGDPLYTDKPIF,TGTGCCTGTGACACGATGGGGGATCCTCTGTACACCGATAAACCCATCTTT,TRDJ1,NA,TRDD3,TRDV2
CACDTPAVGDISWDTRQMFF,TGTGCCTGTGACACCCCCGCGGTAGGGGATATCTCCTGGGACACCCGACAGATGTTTTTC,TRDJ3,NA,TRDD3,TRDV2
CACDSVTPILGDTRQMFF,TGTGCCTGTGACTCCGTGACCCCGATACTGGGGGACACCCGACAGATGTTTTTC,TRDJ3,hyperexpanded,NA,TRDV2
CAASVPGYWGGTYTDKLIF,TGTGCAGCAAGCGTCCCAGGGTACTGGGGGGGGACGTACACCGATAAACTCATCTTT,TRDJ1,few,TRDD3,TRAV29/DV5
CACDPISTGGYGYPPDTDKLIF,TGTGCCTGTGACCCGATAAGTACTGGGGGATACGGTTACCCTCCCGACACCGATAAACTCATCTTT,TRDJ1,NA,TRDD3,TRDV2
CACDTVGLGGDKLIF,TGTGCCTGTGACACCGTTGGTCTTGGGGGAGATAAACTCATCTTT,TRDJ1,NA,TRDD3,TRDV2
CACDTLGDTLYTDKLIF,TGTGCCTGTGACACCTTGGGGGACACCCTGTACACCGATAAACTCATCTTT,TRDJ1,few,TRDD3,TRDV2
CAFRYWGIADKLIF,TGTGCCTTCCGGTACTGGGGGATAGCCGATAAACTCATCTTT,TRDJ1,medium-sized,TRDD3,TRDV3
CACDSILGDKLIF,TGTGCCTGTGATTCTATACTGGGGGATAAACTCATCTTT,TRDJ1,NA,TRDD3,TRDV2
CACDTVGDSTISDKLIF,TGTGCCTGTGACACCGTGGGGGATAGTACGATCTCCGATAAACTCATCTTT,TRDJ1,NA,TRDD3,TRDV2
CACDTVPEGTGSYTDKLIF,TGTGCCTGTGACACCGTTCCCGAAGGTACTGGGTCGTACACCGATAAACTCATCTTT,TRDJ1,NA,NA,TRDV2
CACDTLILGDTDKLIF,TGTGCCTGTGACACTTTGATACTGGGGGATACCGATAAACTCATCTTT,TRDJ1,few,TRDD3,TRDV2
CACDTVGGDTDKLIF,TGTGCCTGTGACACCGTAGGGGGGGACACCGATAAACTCATCTTT,TRDJ1,few,NA,TRDV2
CACDEMGDTRADKLIF,TGTGCCTGTGACGAGATGGGGGATACGCGAGCCGATAAACTCATCTTT,TRDJ1,few,TRDD3,TRDV2
CACDTVLGDTRYTDKLIF,TGTGCCTGTGACACCGTACTGGGGGATACGCGTTACACCGATAAACTCATCTTT,TRDJ1,medium-sized,TRDD3,TRDV2